This entry is about one T cell receptor (beta chain). This entry comes from a study of siplizumab effects on memory and regulatory T cells. Measured with immunoSEQ multiplex PCR; TCRdb has only the in-frame clones, and not every one. The sample lists 85,000 or so clones, around 93% seen once, with less than 20% in the top ten. Germline CDR1 reads SGHVT; CDR2 reads SQSDAQ. V was pared by 2 bases and J by 6 bases, with 10 bases between. The length of the CDR3 is 14 residues. The TCR comes from a human donor in good health. Sequenced: CD8+ T cells sorted from blood. The genes are TRBV7-4 and TRBJ1-4, with no clear D. The CDR3 DNA sequence: TGTGCCAGCAGCTTATTGGTTCGGGATGAAAAACTGTTTTTT. Translated: CASSLLVRDEKLFF.